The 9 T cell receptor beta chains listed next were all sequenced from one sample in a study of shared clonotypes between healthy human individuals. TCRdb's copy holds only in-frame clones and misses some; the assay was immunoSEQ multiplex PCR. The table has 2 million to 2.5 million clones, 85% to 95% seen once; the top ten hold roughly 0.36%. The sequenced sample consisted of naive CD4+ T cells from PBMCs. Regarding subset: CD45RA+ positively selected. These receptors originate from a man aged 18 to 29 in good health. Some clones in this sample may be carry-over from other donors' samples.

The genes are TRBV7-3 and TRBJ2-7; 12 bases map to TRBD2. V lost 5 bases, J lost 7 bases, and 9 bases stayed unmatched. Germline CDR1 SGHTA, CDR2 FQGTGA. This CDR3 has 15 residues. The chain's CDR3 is CASSQGLAGPEEQYF. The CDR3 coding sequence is TGTGCCAGCAGCCAAGGACTAGCGGGGCCGGAAGAGCAGTACTTC. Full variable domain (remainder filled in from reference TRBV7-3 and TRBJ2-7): GAGVSQTPSNKVTEKGKYVELRCDPISGHTALYWYRQSLGQGPEFLIYFQGTGAADDSGLPNDRFFAVRPEGSVSTLKIQRTERGDSAVYLCASSQGLAGPEEQYFGPGTRLTVT.

The CDR3 DNA reads TGTGCCAGCGCCAGGGGGGGTGGCACTGAAGCTTTCTTT. Translated: CASARGGGTEAFF. J is TRBJ1-1 and V is TRBV28; 7 bases fit TRBD1. This CDR3 region has 13 residues. V was pared by 8 bases and J by 4 bases, with 7 bases of the junction left unmatched. Germline V gene sequence: CDR1 MDHEN, CDR2 SYDVKM. The entire variable domain, with the rest obtained from reference TRBV28 and TRBJ1-1, is as follows: DVKVTQSSRYLVKRTGEKVFLECVQDMDHENMFWYRQDPGLGLRLIYFSYDVKMKEKGDIPEGYSVSREKKERFSLILESASTNQTSMYLCASARGGGTEAFFGQGTRLTVV.

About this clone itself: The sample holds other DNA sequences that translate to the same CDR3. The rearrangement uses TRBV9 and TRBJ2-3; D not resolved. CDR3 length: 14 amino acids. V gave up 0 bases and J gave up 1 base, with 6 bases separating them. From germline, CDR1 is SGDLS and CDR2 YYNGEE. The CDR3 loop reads CASSVVGRTDTQYF. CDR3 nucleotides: TGTGCCAGCAGCGTAGTTGGCCGCACAGATACGCAGTATTTT.

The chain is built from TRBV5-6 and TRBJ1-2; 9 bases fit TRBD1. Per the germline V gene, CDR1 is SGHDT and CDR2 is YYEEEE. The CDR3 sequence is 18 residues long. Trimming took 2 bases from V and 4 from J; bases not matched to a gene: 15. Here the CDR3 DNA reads TGTGCCAGCAGCTTTGGGCGGGACAGGGTCAAACGGGGCTATGGCTACACCTTC. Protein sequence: CASSFGRDRVKRGYGYTF.

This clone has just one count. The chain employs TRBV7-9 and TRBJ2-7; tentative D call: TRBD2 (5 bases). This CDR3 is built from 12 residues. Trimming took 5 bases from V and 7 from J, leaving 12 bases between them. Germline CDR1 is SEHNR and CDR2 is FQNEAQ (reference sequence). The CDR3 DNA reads TGTGCCAGCAGCATTAATACGGGGGAGCAGTACTTC. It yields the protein CASSINTGEQYF. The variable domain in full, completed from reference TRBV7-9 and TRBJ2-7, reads DTGVSQNPRHKITKRGQNVTFRCDPISEHNRLYWYRQTLGQGPEFLTYFQNEAQLEKSRLLSDRFSAERPKGSFSTLEIQRTEQGDSAMYLCASSINTGEQYFGPGTRLTVT.

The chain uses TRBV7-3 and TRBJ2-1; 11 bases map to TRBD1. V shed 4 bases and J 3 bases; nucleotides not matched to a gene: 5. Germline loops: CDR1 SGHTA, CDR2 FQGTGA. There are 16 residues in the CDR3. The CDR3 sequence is CASSSSGTGGYNEQFF. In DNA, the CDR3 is TGTGCCAGCAGCTCGTCCGGGACAGGGGGCTACAATGAGCAGTTCTTC.

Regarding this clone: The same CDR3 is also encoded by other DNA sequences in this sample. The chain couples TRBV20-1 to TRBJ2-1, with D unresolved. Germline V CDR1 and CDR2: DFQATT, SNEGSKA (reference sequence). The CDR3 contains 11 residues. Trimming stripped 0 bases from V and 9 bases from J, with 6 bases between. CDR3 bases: TGCAGTGCTAGAGATCCTCCTGAGCAGTTCTTC. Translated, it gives CSARDPPEQFF.

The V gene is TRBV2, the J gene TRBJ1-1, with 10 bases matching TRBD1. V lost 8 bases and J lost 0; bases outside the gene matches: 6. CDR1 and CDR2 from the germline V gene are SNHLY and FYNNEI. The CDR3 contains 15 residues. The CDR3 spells CASSGDRGMNTEAFF. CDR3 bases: TGTGCCAGCTCGGGGGACAGGGGCATGAACACTGAAGCTTTCTTT.

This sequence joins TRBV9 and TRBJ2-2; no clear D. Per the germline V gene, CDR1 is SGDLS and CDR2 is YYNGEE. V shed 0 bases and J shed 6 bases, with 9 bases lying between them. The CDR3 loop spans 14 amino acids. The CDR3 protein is CASSVARPSGELFF. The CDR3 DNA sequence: TGTGCCAGCAGCGTAGCTCGGCCGTCCGGGGAGCTGTTTTTT.